These 23 T cell receptor beta chains were sequenced from one sample in a study of T cell repertoires in cytomegalovirus infection (dated by TCRdb to about 2019). Sequencer: Illumina HiSeq 1500. TCRdb applied fastp at Q25 and MiXCR to the public reads, then kept only in-frame beta chains. Records with the same CDR3 protein are collapsed into one entry carrying the most frequent genes and DNA. Here the sample has more than 650,000 distinct CDR3 sequences; less than 40% occur a single time. Of the sample, around 2.8% falls within the top ten clones. Material: PBMCs. The source is a human donor in good health (CMV status not recorded). Some clones in this sample may be carry-over from other donors' samples.

At least ten counts were recorded for this clonotype. The rearrangement uses TRBV7-2 and TRBJ2-1; D unresolved. The CDR3 has 16 amino acids. With 1 base removed from V and 6 bases from J, the gap between germline ends came to 16 bases. Per germline, CDR1 SGHTA and CDR2 FQGNSA. In DNA, the CDR3 is TGTGCCAGCAGCTTAGACTCCGCTTTGTCTAGCAATGAGCAGTTCTTC. This gives the protein CASSLDSALSSNEQFF.

In this sample, this clonotype turned up a few times. V is TRBV29-1 and J is TRBJ2-1, with 10 bases identical to TRBD2. This CDR3 spans 14 amino acids. Trimming took 6 bases from V and 4 from J; bases not matched to a gene: 6. Germline V lookup: CDR1 SQVTM, CDR2 ANQGSEA. The CDR3 region is CSVVWTSGYNEQFF. For the CDR3, the DNA is TGCAGCGTCGTGTGGACTAGCGGTTACAATGAGCAGTTCTTC.

This sequence joins TRBV7-9 and TRBJ1-2, with D tentatively TRBD1 (6 bases). Trimming removed 5 bases from V and 3 bases from J, with 16 bases in between. Germline values: CDR1 SEHNR, CDR2 FQNEAQ (reference sequence). The CDR3 is made up of 15 amino acids. As DNA, the CDR3 is TGTGCCAGCAGCCTTCCACAGGGAGGTGACTATGGCTACACCTTC. Translating gives CASSLPQGGDYGYTF.

This clonotype has only a few counts. The V call is TRBV6-6, the J call TRBJ1-2; 8 bases match TRBD1. Germline V CDR1 and CDR2: MNHNY, SVGAGI (reference sequence). Germline trimming cut 4 bases from V and 0 bases from J; bases unmatched to any gene: 10. There are 17 residues in the CDR3. For the CDR3, the DNA is TGTGCCAGCAGTTCCCCGGGACAGGACCCCTCTAACTATGGCTACACCTTC. Translation gives CASSSPGQDPSNYGYTF.

This clonotype was counted many times. The J gene is TRBJ2-3, the V gene TRBV7-2, with a weak D call TRBD1 (6 bases). Germline-derived CDR1 and CDR2 are SGHTA and FQGNSA. V lost 5 bases and J 2 bases, leaving 14 bases between the germline ends. This CDR3 has 15 amino acids. The CDR3 coding sequence is TGTGCCAGCAGCCAACGCCGGACAGCCACAGATACGCAGTATTTT. It yields the protein CASSQRRTATDTQYF.

The rearrangement links TRBV7-9 to TRBJ1-2, with 7 nucleotides matching TRBD1. The length of the CDR3 is 13 residues. Trimming cost V 5 bases and J 2 bases; bases outside gene matches: 2. CDR1 is SEHNR, CDR2 FQNEAQ, per germline (reference sequence). The CDR3, as DNA: TGTGCCAGCAGCAAGACAGGGAACTATGGCTACACCTTC. Its protein product is CASSKTGNYGYTF. The full variable domain, completed using reference TRBV7-9 and TRBJ1-2, is DTGVSQNPRHKITKRGQNVTFRCDPISEHNRLYWYRQTLGQGPEFLTYFQNEAQLEKSRLLSDRFSAERPKGSFSTLEIQRTEQGDSAMYLCASSKTGNYGYTFGSGTRLTVV.

To note about this clonotype: This clone may be a read error of a much larger clone one base away. The CDR3 DNA is TGTGCCAGCAGCCTCCTGGGTCAGGCCACCTACAATGAGCAGTTCTTC. Amino acids: CASSLLGQATYNEQFF. The gene calls are TRBV12-3 or TRBV12-4 and TRBJ2-1; D remains unclear. CDR3 size: 16 residues. The V gene lost 6 bases and the J gene lost 2 bases, with 17 bases spanning the gap.

V gene TRBV7-9 combines with J gene TRBJ1-1, with TRBD1 matching over 7 bases. The germline CDR1 and CDR2 sequences are SEHNR and FQNEAQ (reference sequence). With 4 bases clipped from V and 1 base from J, the junction kept 9 bases outside the gene matches. The CDR3 runs to 16 residues. CDR3 residues: CASSSLLQGKNTEAFF. For the CDR3, the DNA is TGTGCCAGCAGCTCCCTTTTACAGGGGAAGAACACTGAAGCTTTCTTT. Combining the CDR3 with reference TRBV7-9 and TRBJ1-1 gives the whole variable domain DTGVSQNPRHKITKRGQNVTFRCDPISEHNRLYWYRQTLGQGPEFLTYFQNEAQLEKSRLLSDRFSAERPKGSFSTLEIQRTEQGDSAMYLCASSSLLQGKNTEAFFGQGTRLTVV.

This clonotype showed up many times. V usage is TRBV7-6 and J usage is TRBJ1-3, with D uncertain. The germline gives CDR1 SGHVS, CDR2 FNYEAQ. V gave up 4 bases and J gave up 0 bases, with 13 bases separating them. The CDR3 covers 16 residues. The CDR3 sequence is CASSSSSLSSGNTIYF. CDR3 coding DNA: TGTGCCAGCAGCTCATCCAGCCTCAGCTCTGGAAACACCATATATTTT.

The chain joins TRBV6-8 to TRBJ2-1; 8 bases are shared with TRBD2. This CDR3 is 15 amino acids long. V shed 0 bases and J 6 bases; nucleotides not matched to a gene: 4. Per the germline V gene, CDR1 is MNHGY and CDR2 is SAAAGT. The CDR3 spells CASSYSISGGNEQFF. Here the CDR3 DNA reads TGTGCCAGCAGTTACTCGATCAGCGGGGGCAATGAGCAGTTCTTC.

This clonotype was detected only a few times. The CDR3 here is CASSQTTSGPSYEQYF. CDR3 DNA: TGTGCCAGCAGCCAAACGACTAGCGGGCCCTCCTACGAGCAGTACTTC. The chain is built from TRBV5-6 and TRBJ2-7; 10 bases agree with TRBD2. This CDR3 comprises 16 residues. The ends lost 4 bases at V and 0 bases at J; junction bases unmatched: 7. Germline CDR1 SGHDT, CDR2 YYEEEE.

In DNA, the CDR3 is TGTGCCAGCAGGACGAACAGCGGGGGTCTTTCCTACGAGCAGTACTTC. Residues: CASRTNSGGLSYEQYF. V is TRBV28 and J is TRBJ2-7, with 8 bases matching TRBD2. Germline CDR1 is MDHEN and CDR2 is SYDVKM. This CDR3 contains 16 residues. V dropped 6 bases and J dropped 1; count of bases not matched to a gene: 11.

About this clonotype itself: At one boundary the junction diverges from the germline segment, which might be a read error. The rearrangement links TRBV27 to TRBJ2-1; 7 bases match TRBD2. This CDR3 is built from 13 residues. Germline CDR1 and CDR2: MNHEY and SMNVEV (reference sequence). The CDR3 sequence is CASSFSGGGELFF. The CDR3 DNA reads TGTGCCAGTAGTTTCTCGGGGGGAGGGGAGCTGTTCTTC.

The rearrangement links TRBV10-2 to TRBJ2-3; 16 bases agree with TRBD2. With 2 bases clipped from V and 2 bases from J, the junction kept 7 bases outside the gene matches. Germline V gene data show CDR1 as WSHSY and CDR2 as SAAADI. The CDR3 covers 19 residues. The CDR3 sequence is CASSEGTSGRAVPTDTQYF. DNA of the CDR3: TGCGCCAGCAGTGAGGGGACTAGCGGGAGGGCCGTCCCCACAGATACGCAGTATTTT.

The chain joins TRBV28 to TRBJ2-1; 10 bases fit TRBD1. J lost 8 bases, V lost 8 bases, and 3 bases had no gene match. CDR1 and CDR2 from the germline V gene are MDHEN and SYDVKM. The CDR3 sequence is 12 residues long. The CDR3 reads CASWTGGHEQFF. CDR3 DNA sequence: TGTGCCAGCTGGACAGGGGGACATGAGCAGTTCTTC.

V and J are TRBV6-4 and TRBJ2-2, with a possible D match to TRBD1 (6 bases). This CDR3 has 13 amino acids. Trimming stripped 3 bases from V and 6 bases from J, with 8 bases between. Germline V CDR1 and CDR2: MRHNA, SNTAGT. Here the CDR3 DNA reads TGTGCCAGCAGTGAACAGGGTTCCGGGGAGCTGTTTTTT. Amino acids: CASSEQGSGELFF.

This clonotype came up a few times. The chain couples TRBV5-6 to TRBJ2-3; D call uncertain. Germline CDR1 SGHDT, CDR2 YYEEEE. The CDR3 is 12 residues long. V was cut by 5 bases and J by 2 bases, with 6 bases left in between. The DNA for the CDR3 is TGTGCCAGCAGTCACGACACAGATACGCAGTATTTT. This codes for CASSHDTDTQYF. The variable domain in full, with the rest retrieved from reference TRBV5-6 and TRBJ2-3, is DAGVTQSPTHLIKTRGQQVTLRCSPKSGHDTVSWYQQALGQGPQFIFQYYEEEERQRGNFPDRFSGHQFPNYSSELNVNALLLGDSALYLCASSHDTDTQYFGPGTRLTVL.

V gene TRBV11-2 combines with J gene TRBJ1-2, with TRBD1 matching 7 bases. The CDR3 length is 15 residues. The germline gives CDR1 SGHAT, CDR2 FQNNGV. J was trimmed by 3 bases and V by 5 bases; bases with no gene match: 9. CDR3 region: CASSLRQGFDYGYTF. CDR3 DNA sequence: TGTGCCAGCAGCCTACGACAGGGTTTCGACTATGGCTACACCTTC.

The sample holds many counts of this clonotype. The chain recombines TRBV12-3 or TRBV12-4 with TRBJ2-1, with 8 nucleotides matching TRBD2. CDR3 length: 15 amino acids. J was trimmed by 3 bases and V by 5 bases; bases with no gene match: 6. The CDR3 DNA sequence: TGTGCCAGCAGTCCCCGGACTAGCAGCTACAATGAGCAGTTCTTC. This codes for CASSPRTSSYNEQFF.

The CDR3 sequence is CASSLAWSGRDNEQFF. In DNA form, the CDR3 reads TGTGCCAGCAGTTTGGCATGGAGCGGGAGGGACAATGAGCAGTTCTTC. V is TRBV12-3 or TRBV12-4 and J is TRBJ2-1, with 10 bases identical to TRBD2. The V gene end was trimmed by 3 bases and the J gene end by 5 bases; junction bases not matched to a gene: 7. This CDR3 is 16 amino acids long.

This chain uses TRBV6-8 with TRBJ2-1, with 9 bases fitting TRBD2. The germline CDR1 and CDR2 sequences are MNHGY and SAAAGT. The CDR3 length is 15 residues. V lost 0 bases and J lost 8; bases outside the gene matches: 5. The CDR3 sequence: CASSYSAGGGHEQFF. CDR3 DNA: TGTGCCAGCAGTTACTCGGCGGGAGGGGGGCATGAGCAGTTCTTC.

This sequence joins TRBV7-8 and TRBJ1-2, with no clear D. CDR3 length: 11 amino acids. Trimming stripped 7 bases from V and 6 bases from J, with 9 bases between. Germline V lookup: CDR1 SGHVS, CDR2 FQNEAQ. Here the CDR3 reads CASKVRDGYTF. The CDR3 DNA follows: TGTGCCAGCAAAGTGAGGGATGGCTACACCTTC.

This clonotype was observed a few times. This chain links TRBV19 with TRBJ1-5, with D possibly matching TRBD1 (6 bases). CDR1 is LNHDA and CDR2 is SQIVND in the germline V gene (reference sequence). V was shortened by 5 bases and J by 4 bases, with 18 bases between the two germline ends. The CDR3 runs 16 residues. The CDR3 nucleotides read TGTGCCAGTAGTGCCCCGGGACGGGGGGCAAATCAGCCCCAGCATTTT. This codes for CASSAPGRGANQPQHF.